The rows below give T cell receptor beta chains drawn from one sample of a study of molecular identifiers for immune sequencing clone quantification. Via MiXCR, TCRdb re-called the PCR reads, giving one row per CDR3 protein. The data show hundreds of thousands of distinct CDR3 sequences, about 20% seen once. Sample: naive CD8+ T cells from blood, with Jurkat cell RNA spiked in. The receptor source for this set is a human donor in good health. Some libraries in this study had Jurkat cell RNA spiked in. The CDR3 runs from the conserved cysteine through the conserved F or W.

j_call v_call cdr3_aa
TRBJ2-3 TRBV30 CAWSDSSPLLAATDTQYF
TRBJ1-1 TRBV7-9 CASSFGGMDTEAFF
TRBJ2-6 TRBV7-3 CASSFSPPGANVLTF
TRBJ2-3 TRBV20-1 CSARGGTSGSGTDTQYF
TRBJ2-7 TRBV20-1 CSAPPGTSGRLHGWEQYF
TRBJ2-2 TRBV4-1 CASSQVVLQGHTGELFF
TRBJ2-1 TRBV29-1 CSVEWASGRDNEQFF
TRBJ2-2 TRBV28 CASSTRAYGELFF
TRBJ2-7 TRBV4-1 CASSQVASNSPPYEQYF
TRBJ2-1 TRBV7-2 CASSSGLVGSYNEQFF
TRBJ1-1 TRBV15 CATSPRDRTYTEAFF
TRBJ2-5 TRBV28 CASSLGTGLQETQYF
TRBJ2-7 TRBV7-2 CASSSGGAGYEQYF
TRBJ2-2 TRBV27 CASSPGSLTGELFF
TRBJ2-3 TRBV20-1 CSARDRSGRVDTQYF
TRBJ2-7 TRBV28 CASTVQGGPEQYF
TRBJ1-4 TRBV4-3 CASSQESRDNEKLFF
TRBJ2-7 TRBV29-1 CSVRGSGLSEQYF
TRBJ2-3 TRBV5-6 CASSLGTSGGAWADTQYF
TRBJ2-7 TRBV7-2 CASSLGVTVYEQYF
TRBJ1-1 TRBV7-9 CASSLGGFEAFF
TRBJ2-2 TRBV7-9 CASSFPDRGYTGELFF
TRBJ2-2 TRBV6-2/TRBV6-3 CASRPTPTGELFF
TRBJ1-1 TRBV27 CASSLSRTGTYTEAFF
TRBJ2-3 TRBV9 CASSVAGAQGDTQYF
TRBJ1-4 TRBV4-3 CASSQGQITNEKLFF
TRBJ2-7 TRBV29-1 CSVGGGAAPLSYEQYF
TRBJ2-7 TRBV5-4 CASSAEGGEQYF
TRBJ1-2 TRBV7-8 CASSLRTGSYGYTF
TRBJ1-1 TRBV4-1 CASSPNEGFPEAFF
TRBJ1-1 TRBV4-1 CASSQTGPTGAFF
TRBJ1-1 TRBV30 CAWSVTQGTEAFF
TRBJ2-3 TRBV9 CASSPRRGAWTDTQYF
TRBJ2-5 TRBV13 CASSHRDRQSGAQYF
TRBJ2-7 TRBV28 CASIMRDGSYEQYF
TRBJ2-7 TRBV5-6 CASSPTGSSYEQYF
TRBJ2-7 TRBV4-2 CASSHDPSYEQYF
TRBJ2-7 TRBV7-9 CASSSPGQDLYEQYF
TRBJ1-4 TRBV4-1 CASSQEGGRGEKLFF
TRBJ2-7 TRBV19 CASSIGTGGSYEQYF
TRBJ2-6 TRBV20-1 CSAEDSPASGANVLTF
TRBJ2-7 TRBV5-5 CASSHAVTASYEQYF